This T cell receptor beta chain was retrieved from a study of cytomegalovirus exposure and HLA in healthy donors. Study-wide points: Analysis performed later found about 18,000 TCR beta sequences associated with HLA alleles at 0.05 false discovery rate. It was reportedly the case that the classifier diagnosed cytomegalovirus status with high specificity and sensitivity. One variant, a missense change in DCLRE1C, was linked in a later analysis to TCR beta V- and J-gene trimming.

As to this clone: Its antigen is not identified.

PCR amplification relied on 60 Vbeta primers (plus 13 Jbeta primers). Only in-frame clones appear in the TCRdb table, and some are missing; sequencing was by immunoSEQ multiplex PCR. The sample has roughly 130,000 clones, approximately 74% seen once. The TCR was taken from a man in his forties in good health and CMV-seropositive. Sequencing input: PBMCs.

The CDR3 coding sequence is TGTGCCACTTCCGGGGGAGTAAGCAATCAGCCCCAGCATTTT. It codes for CATSGGVSNQPQHF. This chain uses TRBV28 with TRBJ1-5, with TRBD1 as a possible D gene (5 bases). Germline assignment: CDR1 MDHEN and CDR2 SYDVKM. Trimming removed 10 bases at V and 1 base at J, with 14 bases between. CDR3 size: 14 residues.